The 23 T cell receptor beta chains below all came from one sample that was sequenced in a study of blood T cell repertoires in COVID-19 (TCRdb year 2020). Libraries were prepared through the immunoSEQ multiplex PCR assay. Drawn from immuneACCESS, this table holds only the in-frame rearrangements with V and J called that TCRdb kept. Clones are partly lost; checked studies trace under half to an unresolved V gene and leave the rest unexplained. The sample yields some 290,000 clones; about 90% were counted once. The ten largest clones add up to about an eighth of the sample. Sequenced input: peripheral blood. These receptors came from a woman under 40 with COVID-19, enrolled during active disease.

A single count supports this clone. CDR3 coding DNA: TGTGCCAGCAGCACCCATCAGGGTCCAAGTTACAGCTCCTATAATTCACCCCTCCACTTT. Its translation is CASSTHQGPSYSSYNSPLHF. This chain connects TRBV5-4 to TRBJ1-6; possible D gene TRBD1, 5 bases. Per the germline V gene, CDR1 is SGHNT and CDR2 is YYREEE (reference sequence). The CDR3 covers 20 residues. Between the trimmed V and J ends, which lost 4 bases and 0 bases, there was a span of 23 bases.

This chain connects TRBV11-1 to TRBJ2-3, with TRBD2 matching over 9 bases. Germline trimming cut 8 bases from V and 2 bases from J; bases unmatched to any gene: 11. CDR1 and CDR2 from the germline V gene are SGHAT and FQDESV (reference sequence). The CDR3 covers 16 residues. This CDR3 is CASSLWSGGLTDTQYF. The CDR3 DNA follows: TGTGCCAGCTCCCTCTGGAGCGGGGGGCTCACAGATACGCAGTATTTT. The full variable domain, its missing parts supplied by reference TRBV11-1 and TRBJ2-3, is EAEVAQSPRYKITEKSQAVAFWCDPISGHATLYWYRQILGQGPELLVQFQDESVVDDSQLPKDRFSAERLKGVDSTLKIQPAELGDSAMYLCASSLWSGGLTDTQYFGPGTRLTVL.

V and J are TRBV28 and TRBJ2-7; TRBD1 aligns across 11 bases. Per germline, CDR1 MDHEN and CDR2 SYDVKM. The CDR3 covers 14 residues. Trimming took 7 bases from V and 3 from J; bases not matched to a gene: 5. The chain's CDR3 is CASTRDRGDYEQYF. DNA of the CDR3: TGTGCCAGCACCCGGGACAGGGGGGACTACGAGCAGTACTTC.

The rearrangement joins TRBV11-2 to TRBJ2-3; TRBD2 matches at 7 bases. CDR1 SGHAT and CDR2 FQNNGV come from the germline V gene. V was pared by 7 bases and J by 6 bases, with 13 bases of the junction left unmatched. The CDR3 sequence is 15 residues long. Written as DNA, the CDR3 is TGTGCCAGCACCGATAGCGGGTTCGCACGTGATACGCAGTATTTT. It specifies CASTDSGFARDTQYF.

The chain employs TRBV7-8 and TRBJ2-7, with D possibly TRBD2 on 6 matching bases. The ends were cut back, 5 bases at V and 1 base at J, with 12 bases in the middle. CDR1 and CDR2 from the germline V gene are SGHVS and FQNEAQ. The CDR3 covers 14 residues. CDR3 sequence (DNA): TGTGCCAGCAGCCCGGGGACTGTTTCCTACGAGCAGTACTTC. Its translation is CASSPGTVSYEQYF.

V is TRBV6-1 and J is TRBJ2-2; D possibly corresponds to TRBD1 (5 bases). Trimming removed 1 base from V and 1 base from J, with 13 bases in between. This CDR3 comprises 17 residues. CDR1 and CDR2 from the germline V gene are MNHNS and SASEGT. The CDR3 spells CASSEDLNRLNTGELFF. The CDR3 region has the DNA TGTGCCAGCAGTGAAGATTTGAACAGGCTGAACACCGGGGAGCTGTTTTTT.

The rearrangement joins TRBV3-1 (or the pseudogene TRBV3-2) to TRBJ1-1; D is undetermined. This CDR3 comprises 14 residues. Per the germline V gene, CDR1 is LGHDT and CDR2 is YNNKEL (reference sequence). Trimming cost V 3 bases and J 2 bases, with 10 bases left between them. The CDR3 nucleotides read TGTGCCAGCAGCCACGAGGCGGGAAACACTGAAGCTTTCTTT. Its protein product is CASSHEAGNTEAFF.

Only a few counts were recorded for this clone. The V call is TRBV5-1, the J call TRBJ2-7; 7 bases map to TRBD2. Germline loops: CDR1 SGHRS, CDR2 YFSETQ. The V gene end was trimmed by 0 bases and the J gene end by 3 bases; junction bases not matched to a gene: 9. CDR3 length equals 16 residues. This CDR3 is CASSLGGAREGYEQYF. The CDR3 coding sequence is TGCGCCAGCAGCTTGGGGGGAGCCAGGGAGGGCTACGAGCAGTACTTC.

This chain joins TRBV15 and TRBJ2-7; the match to TRBD1 covers 12 bases. CDR1 and CDR2 from the germline V gene are LNHNV and YYDKDF (reference sequence). J was trimmed by 6 bases and V by 5 bases; bases with no gene match: 5. This CDR3 has 14 residues. In nucleotides, the CDR3 is TGTGCCACCAGCGGCGGGACAGGGGGCGCCGAGCAGTACTTC. It codes for CATSGGTGGAEQYF.

The chain recombines TRBV6-5 with TRBJ2-5; D unclear. V was cut by 2 bases and J by 4 bases, with 5 bases left in between. This CDR3 contains 12 residues. Germline loops: CDR1 MNHEY, CDR2 SVGAGI. The CDR3 region has the DNA TGTGCCAGCAGTTACGATAGAGAGACCCAGTACTTC. It is translated as CASSYDRETQYF.

V usage is TRBV6-6 and J usage is TRBJ2-3; D unclear. The CDR3 is 15 residues long. Trimming pared 0 bases from V and 5 bases from J, leaving 12 bases between. Germline values: CDR1 MNHNY, CDR2 SVGAGI (reference sequence). The CDR3 sequence is CASSYSSGYEDTQYF. In DNA form, the CDR3 reads TGTGCCAGCAGTTACTCATCAGGTTATGAAGATACGCAGTATTTT.

The chain has TRBV19 and TRBJ2-5; 10 nucleotides match TRBD1. V lost 4 bases and J lost 5; bases outside the gene matches: 4. CDR1 is LNHDA and CDR2 is SQIVND in the germline V gene (reference sequence). CDR3 length: 14 amino acids. CDR3 DNA sequence: TGTGCCAGTAGTAAGACAGGGGGCCTTGAGACCCAGTACTTC. Residues: CASSKTGGLETQYF.

The rearrangement links TRBV6-5 to TRBJ1-2; 11 bases agree with TRBD1. J was trimmed by 4 bases and V by 6 bases; bases with no gene match: 7. CDR3 length: 15 residues. Germline CDR1 is MNHEY and CDR2 is SVGAGI. CDR3 coding DNA: TGTGCCAGCAGAGACCCGGGACAGGGGGTCTATGGCTACACCTTC. Its translation: CASRDPGQGVYGYTF.

This sequence joins TRBV13 and TRBJ1-1; possibly TRBD1 for D (6 bases). V was trimmed by 4 bases and J by 6 bases, leaving 18 bases between them. The CDR3 has 15 amino acids. Germline lookup yields CDR1 PRHDT and CDR2 FYEKMQ (reference sequence). Here the CDR3 DNA reads TGTGCCAGCAGCTGGCCGCGTGGGGGCAAGGCTGAAGCTTTCTTT. Protein: CASSWPRGGKAEAFF.

The chain employs TRBV5-1 and TRBJ2-7, with a tentative D call TRBD1 (6 bases). From germline, CDR1 is SGHRS and CDR2 YFSETQ. V was shortened by 7 bases and J by 1 base, with 12 bases between the two germline ends. There are 13 residues in the CDR3. The CDR3, as DNA: TGCGCCAGCCAGGGGCGGCAGTCCTACGAGCAGTACTTC. This codes for CASQGRQSYEQYF.

The chain combines TRBV12-3 or TRBV12-4 with TRBJ1-2, with TRBD1 identical over 7 bases. The J segment lost 8 bases and the V segment lost 0 bases, leaving 3 bases of the junction unmatched. The CDR3 extends over 13 amino acids. The CDR3 here is CASSLATGSGYTF. CDR3 sequence (DNA): TGTGCCAGCAGTTTAGCGACAGGGTCCGGCTACACCTTC.

V and J are TRBV27 and TRBJ1-6; 8 positions agree with TRBD1. Germline V CDR1 and CDR2: MNHEY, SMNVEV (reference sequence). V dropped 3 bases and J dropped 14; count of bases not matched to a gene: 9. CDR3 length: 14 amino acids. As DNA, the CDR3 is TGTGCCAGCAGTTTGACAGGGGCCGGGAAGGCCCTCCACTTT. This encodes CASSLTGAGKALHF.

This clone was observed once. The V call is TRBV7-9, the J call TRBJ1-2, with 10 bases identical to TRBD1. The V and J ends lost 4 bases and 2 bases, in that order; junction bases with no gene match: 13. The CDR3 spans 18 residues. Germline values: CDR1 SEHNR, CDR2 FQNEAQ (reference sequence). CDR3 loop: CASSSRQGASWGNYGYTF. CDR3 DNA sequence: TGTGCCAGCAGCTCTCGACAGGGGGCGTCGTGGGGGAACTATGGCTACACCTTC. Combining the CDR3 with reference TRBV7-9 and TRBJ1-2 gives the whole variable domain DTGVSQNPRHKITKRGQNVTFRCDPISEHNRLYWYRQTLGQGPEFLTYFQNEAQLEKSRLLSDRFSAERPKGSFSTLEIQRTEQGDSAMYLCASSSRQGASWGNYGYTFGSGTRLTVV.

The chain combines TRBV29-1 with TRBJ2-2; weak D call: TRBD1 (6 bases). CDR3 length: 12 residues. V lost 5 bases and J 4 bases, leaving 8 bases between the germline ends. Germline-derived CDR1 and CDR2 are SQVTM and ANQGSEA. CDR3 DNA: TGCAGCGTTACAGGGCTCACCGGGGAGCTGTTTTTT. Translation: CSVTGLTGELFF.

V gene TRBV5-1 combines with J gene TRBJ1-1; TRBD1 matches at 9 bases. The CDR3 runs 14 residues. Looked up from germline, CDR1 is SGHRS and CDR2 is YFSETQ. With V trimmed by 4 bases and J by 3 bases, 4 bases remained unmatched. CDR3 sequence: CASSPRTGDTEAFF. The CDR3 DNA sequence: TGCGCCAGCAGCCCCAGGACAGGGGACACTGAAGCTTTCTTT.

The chain links TRBV3-1 (or the pseudogene TRBV3-2) to TRBJ2-7, with TRBD2 matching 11 bases. The CDR3 loop spans 14 amino acids. J was trimmed by 7 bases and V by 4 bases; bases with no gene match: 6. The germline CDR1 and CDR2 sequences are LGHDT and YNNKEL (reference sequence). As DNA, the CDR3 is TGTGCCAGCAGCCGCCTTCTAGCGGGGGGTGAGCAGTACTTC. Protein sequence: CASSRLLAGGEQYF.

The chain joins TRBV7-8 to TRBJ1-2; 7 bases agree with TRBD1. Germline trimming cut 7 bases from V and 2 bases from J; bases unmatched to any gene: 10. Germline V gene sequence: CDR1 SGHVS, CDR2 FQNEAQ. The CDR3 totals 15 residues. The CDR3 protein is CASKPEGAMNYGYTF. For the CDR3, the DNA is TGTGCCAGCAAGCCCGAGGGGGCAATGAACTATGGCTACACCTTC.

The genes are TRBV27 and TRBJ2-2; no firm D call. V was shortened by 3 bases and J by 5 bases, with 10 bases between the two germline ends. Germline V lookup: CDR1 MNHEY, CDR2 SMNVEV (reference sequence). The CDR3 length is 14 residues. The CDR3 sequence is CASSFRVSTGELFF. The CDR3, as DNA: TGTGCCAGCAGTTTTCGGGTCTCGACCGGGGAGCTGTTTTTT.